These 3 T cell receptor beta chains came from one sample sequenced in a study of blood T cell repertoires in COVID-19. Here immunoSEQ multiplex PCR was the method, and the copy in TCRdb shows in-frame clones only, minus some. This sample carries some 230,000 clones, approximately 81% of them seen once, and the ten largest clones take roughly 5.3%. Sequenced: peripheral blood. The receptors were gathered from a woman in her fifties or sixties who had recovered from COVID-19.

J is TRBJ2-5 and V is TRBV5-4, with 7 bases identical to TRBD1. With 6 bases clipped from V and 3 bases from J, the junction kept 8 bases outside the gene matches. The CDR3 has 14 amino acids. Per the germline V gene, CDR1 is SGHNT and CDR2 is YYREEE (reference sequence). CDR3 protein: CASNSRQGKETQYF. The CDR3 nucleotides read TGTGCCAGCAATTCTCGACAGGGAAAAGAGACCCAGTACTTC.

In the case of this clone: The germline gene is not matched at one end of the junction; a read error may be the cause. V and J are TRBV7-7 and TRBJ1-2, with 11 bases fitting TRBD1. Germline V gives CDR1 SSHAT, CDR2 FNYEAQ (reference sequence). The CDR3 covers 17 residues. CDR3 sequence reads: CASSPRGQGAYVYGYTF. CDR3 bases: TGTGCTAGCAGCCCCCGTGGACAGGGGGCTTATGTCTATGGCTACACCTTC. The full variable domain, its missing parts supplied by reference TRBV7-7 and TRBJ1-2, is GAGVSQSPRYKVTKRGQDVTLRCDPISSHATLYWYQQALGQGPEFLTYFNYEAQPDKSGLPSDRFSAERPEGSISTLTIQRTEQRDSAMYRCASSPRGQGAYVYGYTFGSGTRLTVV.

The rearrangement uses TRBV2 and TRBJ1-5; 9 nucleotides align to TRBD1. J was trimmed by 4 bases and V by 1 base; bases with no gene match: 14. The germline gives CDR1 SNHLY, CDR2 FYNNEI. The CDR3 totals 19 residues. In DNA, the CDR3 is TGTGCCAGCAGTGAAGGGGGACAGGGCATGGTTCGGAGGAATCAGCCCCAGCATTTT. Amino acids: CASSEGGQGMVRRNQPQHF.